This T cell receptor beta chain was captured by sequencing in a study of glioma-infiltrating T cells after dendritic cell vaccination. In the study overall: Patients had newly diagnosed or recurrent glioblastoma and received dendritic cell vaccines. Monocyte-derived dendritic cells, cultured 6 to 8 days with IL-4 and GM-CSF, were pulsed with autologous tumor lysate.

Measured with immunoSEQ multiplex PCR; TCRdb has only the in-frame clones, and not every one. Of roughly 70,000 clones detected, around 80% appear once; the ten largest clones hold around 2.3%. V lost 1 base to trimming and J lost 6 bases, with 9 bases between them. This CDR3 is built from 13 residues. Per the germline V gene, CDR1 is MNHEY and CDR2 is SMNVEV (reference sequence). This clonotype was obtained from a human donor with glioblastoma. The source material was blood, sampled before dendritic cell vaccination. This chain uses TRBV27 with TRBJ1-1; tentatively, D is TRBD1 (6 bases). The CDR3 DNA reads TGTGCCAGCAGTTTATTGGGGGCGGCTGAAGCTTTCTTT. This codes for CASSLLGAAEAFF.